Shown below are 26 T cell receptor beta chains from a single sample sequenced in a study of control samples from healthy donors and cancer patients. The repertoire was sequenced with immunoSEQ multiplex PCR; TCRdb's copy has only in-frame clones and lacks some. This table has about 95,000 clones, just under 85% appearing once. The sequencing input was blood. These receptors originate from a man under 40 in good health.

The chain carries TRBV30 and TRBJ2-1, with D possibly being TRBD2 (6 bases). CDR3 length: 16 amino acids. CDR1 is GTSNPN and CDR2 is SVGIG in the germline V gene (reference sequence). V dropped 0 bases and J dropped 7 bases, with 19 bases sitting between them. As DNA, the CDR3 is TGTGCCTGGAGTGTACCAGGATTAGCGGCGGCGAATGAGCAGTTCTTC. Translation: CAWSVPGLAAANEQFF.

This rearrangement joins TRBV12-3 or TRBV12-4 to TRBJ2-7, with D possibly matching TRBD2 (6 bases). The CDR3 is 12 residues long. The V and J ends lost 6 bases and 4 bases respectively, with 10 bases between them. The CDR3 bases are TGTGCCAGCAGGAGACTAGGGTACGAGCAGTACTTC. This gives the protein CASRRLGYEQYF.

The gene calls are TRBV6-5 and TRBJ1-2; 7 bases are shared with TRBD1. Germline V lookup: CDR1 MNHEY, CDR2 SVGAGI. J lost 6 bases, V lost 2 bases, and 6 bases had no gene match. The CDR3 is 14 amino acids. The CDR3 sequence: CASSYVTGDNGYTF. In DNA form, the CDR3 reads TGTGCCAGCAGTTACGTAACAGGGGACAATGGCTACACCTTC.

This chain links TRBV27 with TRBJ1-5, with D maybe TRBD1 (6 bases). The CDR3 has 14 residues. Germline CDR1 reads MNHEY; CDR2 reads SMNVEV (reference sequence). V lost 7 bases to trimming and J lost 7 bases, with 17 bases between them. This chain's CDR3 is CASMQRGGQQPQHF. In nucleotides, the CDR3 is TGTGCCAGCATGCAGAGAGGGGGACAACAGCCCCAGCATTTT.

The chain links TRBV6-1 to TRBJ1-5; no firm D call. This CDR3 is 15 amino acids long. V lost 0 bases to trimming and J lost 0 bases, with 6 bases between them. Per the germline V gene, CDR1 is MNHNS and CDR2 is SASEGT. CDR3 sequence: CASSEATDSNQPQHF. DNA for the CDR3: TGTGCCAGCAGTGAAGCGACGGATAGCAATCAGCCCCAGCATTTT.

This sequence joins TRBV11-2 and TRBJ1-6; tentatively, D is TRBD1 (6 bases). V was shortened by 0 bases and J by 9 bases, with 18 bases between the two germline ends. This CDR3 has 17 amino acids. Looked up from germline, CDR1 is SGHAT and CDR2 is FQNNGV. This CDR3 reads CASSLEPARGVGSPLHF. The CDR3 DNA sequence: TGTGCCAGCAGCTTAGAACCGGCTAGGGGGGTTGGTTCACCCCTCCACTTT.

The V gene is TRBV5-1, the J gene TRBJ2-5; 11 bases line up with TRBD2. Losses at the gene ends were 0 bases for V and 5 bases for J; bases not matched to a gene: 9. The CDR3 contains 17 residues. Germline V gene sequence: CDR1 SGHRS, CDR2 YFSETQ. Here the CDR3 reads CASSLALAGGLGETQYF. CDR3 bases: TGCGCCAGCAGCTTGGCCCTAGCGGGAGGACTCGGCGAGACCCAGTACTTC.

The chain employs TRBV20-1 and TRBJ2-5, with no clear D. This CDR3 region has 11 residues. Looked up from germline, CDR1 is DFQATT and CDR2 is SNEGSKA (reference sequence). V gave up 1 base and J gave up 5 bases, with 5 bases separating them. The CDR3 loop is CSARVPETQYF. As DNA, the CDR3 is TGCAGTGCTAGAGTTCCGGAGACCCAGTACTTC.

V is TRBV7-9 and J is TRBJ2-3; no clear D gene. The CDR3 runs 14 residues. V lost 5 bases and J lost 0, with 9 bases in between. Germline V gene sequence: CDR1 SEHNR, CDR2 FQNEAQ (reference sequence). This CDR3 reads CASSVTLSTDTQYF. CDR3 in DNA: TGTGCCAGCAGCGTCACACTGAGCACAGATACGCAGTATTTT. Full variable domain (outside the CDR3, taken from reference TRBV7-9 and TRBJ2-3): DTGVSQNPRHKITKRGQNVTFRCDPISEHNRLYWYRQTLGQGPEFLTYFQNEAQLEKSRLLSDRFSAERPKGSFSTLEIQRTEQGDSAMYLCASSVTLSTDTQYFGPGTRLTVL.

The rearrangement joins TRBV6-4 to TRBJ1-2; no clear D. With 2 bases removed from V and 6 bases from J, the gap between germline ends came to 7 bases. Germline CDR1 MRHNA, CDR2 SNTAGT. The CDR3 runs to 12 residues. The CDR3 protein is CASSDGIHGYTF. The CDR3 DNA is TGTGCCAGCAGTGACGGGATTCATGGCTACACCTTC.

This chain joins TRBV18 and TRBJ2-7; TRBD1 might be the D (5 bases). The CDR3 covers 13 residues. The V and J ends lost 5 bases and 7 bases respectively, with 15 bases between them. Germline CDR1 KGHSH, CDR2 LQKENI. CDR3 residues: CASSDQGGVEQYF. The CDR3 DNA reads TGTGCCAGCTCAGACCAGGGTGGTGTGGAGCAGTACTTC. The full variable domain, its missing parts supplied by reference TRBV18 and TRBJ2-7, is NAGVMQNPRHLVRRRGQEARLRCSPMKGHSHVYWYRQLPEEGLKFMVYLQKENIIDESGMPKERFSAEFPKEGPSILRIQQVVRGDSAAYFCASSDQGGVEQYFGPGTRLTVT.

This clone was seen more than once but under ten times. The chain couples TRBV5-8 to TRBJ2-1; TRBD2 aligns across 8 bases. CDR1 is SGHTS, CDR2 YDEGEE, per germline. This CDR3 comprises 13 residues. Germline trimming cut 4 bases from V and 9 bases from J; bases unmatched to any gene: 6. CDR3 bases: TGTGCCAGCAGCCCTGTCCGGGGGGGTGAGCAGTTCTTC. It translates to CASSPVRGGEQFF.

The CDR3 protein is CASRDRDIEAFF. Here the CDR3 DNA reads TGCGCCAGCCGGGACAGGGACATTGAAGCTTTCTTT. The chain couples TRBV10-2 to TRBJ1-1, with TRBD1 matching 9 bases. Germline V gives CDR1 WSHSY, CDR2 SAAADI. With 8 bases clipped from V and 7 bases from J, the junction kept 5 bases outside the gene matches. The CDR3 is 12 amino acids.

This chain connects TRBV7-3 to TRBJ1-1; a weak D match, TRBD1 (6 bases). The CDR3 has 13 residues. Trimming removed 4 bases from V and 4 bases from J, with 10 bases in between. Germline V CDR1 and CDR2: SGHTA, FQGTGA. For the CDR3, the DNA is TGTGCCAGCAGCTCGACCAGGGGCACTGAAGCTTTCTTT. Its protein is CASSSTRGTEAFF.

The J gene is TRBJ1-3, the V gene TRBV3-1 (or the pseudogene TRBV3-2); D not certain. This CDR3 contains 13 residues. CDR1 is LGHDT, CDR2 YNNKEL, per germline (reference sequence). V lost 0 bases, J lost 4 bases, and 4 bases lay in between. CDR3 residues: CASSQERGNTIYF. CDR3 DNA: TGTGCCAGCAGCCAAGAACGCGGAAACACCATATATTTT.

This chain connects TRBV19 to TRBJ1-3; unclear D gene. Germline V CDR1 and CDR2: LNHDA, SQIVND (reference sequence). The V and J ends lost 5 bases and 3 bases respectively, with 14 bases between them. This CDR3 contains 15 residues. The CDR3: CASSPDLLDGNTIYF. CDR3 nucleotides: TGTGCCAGTAGTCCGGACCTGTTAGATGGAAACACCATATATTTT.

The table lists this clone with a few counts. The rearrangement links TRBV5-6 to TRBJ2-7, with no clear D. Germline V gene data show CDR1 as SGHDT and CDR2 as YYEEEE. There are 12 residues in the CDR3. Trimming removed 0 bases at V and 5 bases at J, with 6 bases between. CDR3 sequence: CASSLAGHEQYF. The CDR3, as DNA: TGTGCCAGCAGCTTGGCCGGACACGAGCAGTACTTC.

This chain links TRBV2 with TRBJ2-3; 10 bases align to TRBD2. This CDR3 contains 13 residues. Unmatched junction bases numbered 7, after V lost 8 bases and J lost 8 bases. CDR1 and CDR2 from the germline V gene are SNHLY and FYNNEI. In nucleotides, the CDR3 is TGTGCCAGCGGGAGCGGGGGGGGGCGTACGCAGTATTTT. As protein: CASGSGGGRTQYF.

The chain recombines TRBV6-5 with TRBJ2-7; TRBD1 matches 9 bases. After removal of 5 bases from V and 1 base from J, the junction contained 3 bases not matched to a gene. CDR1 MNHEY and CDR2 SVGAGI come from the germline V gene. The CDR3 has 14 residues. Written as DNA, the CDR3 is TGTGCCAGCAGTCGGGACAGGGCATCCTACGAGCAGTACTTC. Translating it yields CASSRDRASYEQYF.

The chain recombines TRBV4-2 with TRBJ2-3; 7 positions agree with TRBD2. Germline assignment: CDR1 LGHNA and CDR2 YNFKEQ. This CDR3 spans 12 amino acids. J gave up 10 bases and V 5 bases, and 6 bases lay outside the gene matches. CDR3 amino acids: CASSEQRGPQYF. The CDR3 DNA sequence: TGTGCCAGCAGCGAGCAGCGGGGTCCGCAGTATTTT.

The rearrangement links TRBV6-5 to TRBJ2-3; D is possibly TRBD1 or TRBD2 (5 bases each). V was cut by 4 bases and J by 3 bases, with 8 bases left in between. Germline-derived CDR1 and CDR2 are MNHEY and SVGAGI. The CDR3 spans 13 residues. The CDR3 DNA sequence: TGTGCCAGCAGTTTGGGGGATACAGATACGCAGTATTTT. Translation gives CASSLGDTDTQYF.

The sample holds one count of this clone. The chain joins TRBV11-2 to TRBJ2-3; D might be TRBD2 (5 bases). Germline CDR1 is SGHAT and CDR2 is FQNNGV. The CDR3 covers 16 residues. Trimming removed 1 base at V and 1 base at J, with 12 bases between. The CDR3 reads CASSLVSLGGTDTQYF. The DNA of the CDR3 is TGTGCCAGCAGCTTAGTCTCACTAGGAGGCACAGATACGCAGTATTTT.

This chain links TRBV29-1 with TRBJ1-1; D unresolved. The CDR3 contains 12 residues. Germline values: CDR1 SQVTM, CDR2 ANQGSEA. V dropped 6 bases and J dropped 0 bases, with 8 bases sitting between them. This CDR3 reads CSVTVMNTEAFF. CDR3 nucleotides: TGCAGCGTCACGGTTATGAACACTGAAGCTTTCTTT.

V is TRBV7-2 and J is TRBJ2-7; tentative D call: TRBD1 (6 bases). This CDR3 is 14 amino acids long. Germline CDR1 and CDR2: SGHTA and FQGNSA. V was shortened by 1 base and J by 5 bases, with 12 bases between the two germline ends. This CDR3 is CASSLVFRGHEQYF. The CDR3 DNA follows: TGTGCCAGCAGCTTAGTTTTCAGGGGCCACGAGCAGTACTTC.

V gene TRBV6-5 combines with J gene TRBJ1-5; unclear D gene. CDR3 length equals 13 residues. Germline-derived CDR1 and CDR2 are MNHEY and SVGAGI. Trimming left V 2 bases short and J 7 bases short, with 9 bases between. CDR3 amino acids: CASSYTMGQPQHF. The CDR3 DNA reads TGTGCCAGCAGTTACACGATGGGGCAGCCCCAGCATTTT.

The J gene is TRBJ1-1, the V gene TRBV7-9; D is unresolved. Trimming removed 6 bases from V and 9 bases from J, with 17 bases in between. The length of the CDR3 is 13 residues. Per the germline V gene, CDR1 is SEHNR and CDR2 is FQNEAQ (reference sequence). CDR3 protein: CASSLQSLVQAFF. The CDR3 nucleotides are TGTGCCAGCAGTTTACAGAGTTTGGTTCAAGCTTTCTTT.